The 17 T cell receptor beta chains below were found in one sample sequenced in a study of glioma-infiltrating T cells after dendritic cell vaccination. The assay was immunoSEQ multiplex PCR, and TCRdb's table has in-frame clones only and misses some. The sample carries about 96,000 clones, 75% to 85% recorded once. Sequenced material: blood, taken before dendritic cell vaccination. All receptors come from a human donor with glioblastoma.

The rearrangement uses TRBV2 and TRBJ1-2, with TRBD1 as a possible D gene (5 bases). The CDR3 contains 15 residues. The germline CDR1 and CDR2 sequences are SNHLY and FYNNEI. Trimming took off 2 bases at V and 6 bases at J, with 16 bases between the two ends. Written as DNA, the CDR3 is TGTGCCAGCAGTGAAAAGGGGTTGAAGAACGATGGCTACACCTTC. Protein sequence: CASSEKGLKNDGYTF.

The V gene is TRBV7-2, the J gene TRBJ2-1, with D possibly TRBD2 on 5 matching bases. Trimming pared 2 bases from V and 8 bases from J, leaving 7 bases between. Germline values: CDR1 SGHTA, CDR2 FQGNSA. The CDR3 extends over 12 amino acids. CDR3 nucleotide sequence: TGTGCCAGCAGCTTATGGGGAGATGAGCAGTTCTTC. Its translation is CASSLWGDEQFF.

The chain couples TRBV6-4 to TRBJ2-7, with 8 nucleotides matching TRBD1. This CDR3 region has 20 residues. Germline V gene sequence: CDR1 MRHNA, CDR2 SNTAGT. V lost 2 bases and J lost 0; bases outside the gene matches: 18. In nucleotides, the CDR3 is TGTGCCAGCAGTGACCGTAAGAACAGGGGGTCCATACCTAGCTCCTACGAGCAGTACTTC. Protein product: CASSDRKNRGSIPSSYEQYF.

CDR3 loop: CASSQGFEQFF. In nucleotides, the CDR3 is TGTGCCAGCAGCCAGGGTTTTGAGCAGTTCTTC. The chain couples TRBV27 to TRBJ2-1; D is possibly TRBD1 (5 bases). The V and J ends lost 6 bases and 9 bases respectively, with 9 bases between them. This CDR3 spans 11 amino acids. CDR1 MNHEY and CDR2 SMNVEV come from the germline V gene (reference sequence).

The rearrangement uses TRBV6-5 and TRBJ1-6, with a tentative D call TRBD1 (5 bases). Trimming removed 2 bases at V and 0 bases at J, with 8 bases between. The CDR3 contains 16 residues. Germline-derived CDR1 and CDR2 are MNHEY and SVGAGI. CDR3 coding DNA: TGTGCCAGCAGTTACACAGGAAGCTCCTATAATTCACCCCTCCACTTT. This encodes CASSYTGSSYNSPLHF.

The V call is TRBV11-1, the J call TRBJ2-7; D is perhaps TRBD2 (6 bases). V lost 7 bases and J 1 base, leaving 17 bases between the germline ends. This CDR3 has 15 residues. Looked up from germline, CDR1 is SGHAT and CDR2 is FQDESV (reference sequence). CDR3 protein: CASTTAPGESYEQYF. The CDR3 DNA reads TGTGCCAGCACCACGGCGCCGGGGGAGTCCTACGAGCAGTACTTC. The full variable domain, in which reference TRBV11-1 and TRBJ2-7 provide the parts outside the CDR3, is EAEVAQSPRYKITEKSQAVAFWCDPISGHATLYWYRQILGQGPELLVQFQDESVVDDSQLPKDRFSAERLKGVDSTLKIQPAELGDSAMYLCASTTAPGESYEQYFGPGTRLTVT.

The chain links TRBV11-2 to TRBJ1-1; the D is unclear. Deletions cut 5 bases from V and 7 bases from J, with 11 bases between. CDR1 is SGHAT, CDR2 FQNNGV, per germline. CDR3 length: 12 amino acids. The CDR3 loop is CASSPMRDEAFF. The CDR3 DNA follows: TGTGCCAGCAGCCCAATGAGGGATGAAGCTTTCTTT.

The V call is TRBV5-1, the J call TRBJ1-1; TRBD1 aligns across 10 bases. Germline assignment: CDR1 SGHRS and CDR2 YFSETQ. This CDR3 is built from 13 residues. The V and J ends lost 4 bases and 6 bases, in that order; junction bases with no gene match: 3. The chain's CDR3 is CASSTGQGAEAFF. The CDR3 DNA reads as TGCGCCAGCAGCACAGGACAGGGGGCTGAAGCTTTCTTT. Full variable domain (outside the CDR3, taken from reference TRBV5-1 and TRBJ1-1): KAGVTQTPRYLIKTRGQQVTLSCSPISGHRSVSWYQQTPGQGLQFLFEYFSETQRNKGNFPGRFSGRQFSNSRSEMNVSTLELGDSALYLCASSTGQGAEAFFGQGTRLTVV.

The V and J genes are TRBV9 and TRBJ1-1, with 8 nucleotides matching TRBD1. The CDR3 loop spans 14 amino acids. After removal of 2 bases from V and 5 bases from J, the junction contained 5 bases not matched to a gene. Germline V gives CDR1 SGDLS, CDR2 YYNGEE. This chain's CDR3 is CASSVGQGGTEAFF. The CDR3 bases are TGTGCCAGCAGCGTCGGACAGGGAGGAACTGAAGCTTTCTTT.

The chain employs TRBV19 and TRBJ1-4; the match to TRBD1 covers 7 bases. Trimming cost V 3 bases and J 5 bases; bases outside gene matches: 6. Germline CDR1 and CDR2: LNHDA and SQIVND (reference sequence). The CDR3 is 15 amino acids. Written as DNA, the CDR3 is TGTGCCAGTAGTATGGGGACAGTACTAAATGAAAAACTGTTTTTT. Translation: CASSMGTVLNEKLFF.

The chain joins TRBV6-6 to TRBJ2-7; D uncertain. V lost 2 bases, J lost 9 bases, and 8 bases lay in between. The germline V gene has CDR1 MNHNY and CDR2 SVGAGI (reference sequence). The CDR3 runs to 11 residues. CDR3 amino acids: CASSYNQAQYF. The CDR3 nucleotides are TGTGCCAGCAGTTACAACCAGGCGCAGTACTTC.

This clone was recorded only once. The chain combines TRBV5-4 with TRBJ2-3, with 7 positions matching TRBD1. The CDR3 sequence is 17 residues long. CDR1 is SGHNT, CDR2 YYREEE, per germline (reference sequence). J gave up 2 bases and V 0 bases, and 9 bases lay outside the gene matches. The CDR3 loop reads CASSLDPTGWITDTQYF. In DNA, the CDR3 is TGTGCCAGCAGCTTGGACCCGACAGGGTGGATCACAGATACGCAGTATTTT.

The chain employs TRBV9 and TRBJ2-5, with 14 positions matching TRBD2. CDR1 is SGDLS, CDR2 YYNGEE, per germline. With V trimmed by 4 bases and J by 3 bases, 2 bases remained unmatched. The CDR3 is 15 amino acids. The CDR3 coding sequence is TGTGCCAGCAGCAAGGGACTAGCGGGAGAAGAGACCCAGTACTTC. Encoded protein: CASSKGLAGEETQYF.

The chain has TRBV4-1 and TRBJ2-2; TRBD2 might be the D (5 bases). Germline V gene sequence: CDR1 MGHRA, CDR2 YSYEKL. CDR3 length equals 18 residues. Trimming took 0 bases from V and 7 from J, leaving 21 bases between them. CDR3: CASSQEPLLAIGGGELFF. The CDR3 DNA reads TGCGCCAGCAGCCAAGAACCCCTCTTAGCGATCGGAGGCGGGGAGCTGTTTTTT.

This clone was picked up a small number of times. The J gene is TRBJ2-5, the V gene TRBV5-1, with D uncertain. The CDR3 loop spans 17 amino acids. Germline V gene sequence: CDR1 SGHRS, CDR2 YFSETQ. Trimming took off 6 bases at V and 2 bases at J, with 23 bases between the two ends. The CDR3 sequence: CASTPGAPVSGQETQYF. DNA of the CDR3: TGCGCCAGCACCCCGGGTGCCCCGGTCTCTGGACAAGAGACCCAGTACTTC.

V gene TRBV4-1 combines with J gene TRBJ2-1, with TRBD2 identical over 11 bases. With 3 bases clipped from V and 4 bases from J, the junction kept 5 bases outside the gene matches. Per the germline V gene, CDR1 is MGHRA and CDR2 is YSYEKL. The CDR3 runs to 16 residues. CDR3 in DNA: TGCGCCAGCAGCCAGATAGTAGCGGGAGGGTACAATGAGCAGTTCTTC. This encodes CASSQIVAGGYNEQFF.

This clone was observed a few times. The rearrangement joins TRBV6-1 to TRBJ2-1, with 10 bases identical to TRBD2. CDR1 and CDR2 from the germline V gene are MNHNS and SASEGT. CDR3 size: 17 residues. The J segment lost 7 bases and the V segment lost 3 bases, leaving 12 bases of the junction unmatched. CDR3 in DNA: TGTGCCAGCAGTGACGGACGGGGGACTAGCGCGTTAAATGAGCAGTTCTTC. Translated, it gives CASSDGRGTSALNEQFF.